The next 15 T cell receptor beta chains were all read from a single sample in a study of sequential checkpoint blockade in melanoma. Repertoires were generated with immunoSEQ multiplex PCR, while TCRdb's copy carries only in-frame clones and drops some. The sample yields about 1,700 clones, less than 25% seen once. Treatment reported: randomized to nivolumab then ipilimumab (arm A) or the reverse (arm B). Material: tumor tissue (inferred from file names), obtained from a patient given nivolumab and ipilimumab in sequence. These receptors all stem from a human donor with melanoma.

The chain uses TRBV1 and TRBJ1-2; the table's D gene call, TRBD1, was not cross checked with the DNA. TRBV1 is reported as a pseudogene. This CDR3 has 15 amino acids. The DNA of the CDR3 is TGCGCCAGCAGCCAAGAAACAGGGGGAAGTTGGGGCTACACCTTC. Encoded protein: CASSQETGGSWGYTF.

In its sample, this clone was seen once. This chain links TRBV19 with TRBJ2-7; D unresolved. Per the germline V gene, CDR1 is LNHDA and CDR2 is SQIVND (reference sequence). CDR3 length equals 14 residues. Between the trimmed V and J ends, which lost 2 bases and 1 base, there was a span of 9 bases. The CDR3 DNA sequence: TGTGCCAGTAGTATATCCAGGAGATCCTACGAGCAGTACTTC. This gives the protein CASSISRRSYEQYF.

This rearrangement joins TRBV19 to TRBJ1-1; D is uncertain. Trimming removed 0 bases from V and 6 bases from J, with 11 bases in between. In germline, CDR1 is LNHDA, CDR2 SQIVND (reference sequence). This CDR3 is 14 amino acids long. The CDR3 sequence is CASSIDPLVSEAFF. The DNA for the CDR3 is TGTGCCAGTAGTATAGATCCCCTGGTATCTGAAGCTTTCTTT.

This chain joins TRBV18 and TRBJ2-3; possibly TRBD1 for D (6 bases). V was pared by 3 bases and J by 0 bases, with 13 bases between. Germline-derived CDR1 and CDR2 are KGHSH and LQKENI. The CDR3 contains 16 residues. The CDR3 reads CASSPSDRTSTDTQYF. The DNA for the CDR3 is TGTGCCAGCTCACCCTCCGACAGGACTAGCACAGATACGCAGTATTTT.

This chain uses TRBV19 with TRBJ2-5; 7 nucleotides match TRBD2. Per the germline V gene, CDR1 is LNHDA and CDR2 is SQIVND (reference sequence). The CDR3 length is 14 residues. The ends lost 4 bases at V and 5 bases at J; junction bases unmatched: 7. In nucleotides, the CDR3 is TGTGCCAGTAGTACCTACGGGGGGAGGGAGACCCAGTACTTC. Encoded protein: CASSTYGGRETQYF.

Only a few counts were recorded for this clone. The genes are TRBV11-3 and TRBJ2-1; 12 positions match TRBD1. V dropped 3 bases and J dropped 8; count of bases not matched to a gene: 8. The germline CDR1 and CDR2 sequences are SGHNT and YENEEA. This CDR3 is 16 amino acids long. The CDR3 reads CASSLAGTGGRDEQFF. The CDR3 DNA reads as TGTGCCAGCAGCTTGGCAGGGACAGGGGGCCGAGATGAGCAGTTCTTC.

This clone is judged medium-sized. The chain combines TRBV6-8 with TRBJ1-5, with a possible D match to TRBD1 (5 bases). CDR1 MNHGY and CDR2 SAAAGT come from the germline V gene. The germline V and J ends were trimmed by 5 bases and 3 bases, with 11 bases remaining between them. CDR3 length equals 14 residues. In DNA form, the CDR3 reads TGTGCCAGCAGTAATGGACAAGTCAATCAGCCCCAGCATTTT. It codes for CASSNGQVNQPQHF.

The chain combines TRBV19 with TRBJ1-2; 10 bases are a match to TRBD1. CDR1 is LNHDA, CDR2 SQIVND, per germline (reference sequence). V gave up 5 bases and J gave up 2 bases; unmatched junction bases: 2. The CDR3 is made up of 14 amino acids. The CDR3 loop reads CASSPGQGNYGYTF. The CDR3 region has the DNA TGTGCCAGTAGTCCGGGACAGGGGAACTATGGCTACACCTTC.

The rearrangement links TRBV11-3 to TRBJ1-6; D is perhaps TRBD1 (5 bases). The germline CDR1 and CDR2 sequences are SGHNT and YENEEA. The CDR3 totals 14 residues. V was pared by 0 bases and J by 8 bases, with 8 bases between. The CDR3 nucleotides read TGTGCCAGCAGCTTAGAGTCGGGGGATTCACCCCTCCACTTT. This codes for CASSLESGDSPLHF.

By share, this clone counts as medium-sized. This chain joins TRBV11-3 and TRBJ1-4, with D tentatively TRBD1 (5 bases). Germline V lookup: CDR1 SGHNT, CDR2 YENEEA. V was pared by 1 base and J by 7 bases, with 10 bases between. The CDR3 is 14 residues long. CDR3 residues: CASSLGTGGEKLFF. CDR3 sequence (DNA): TGTGCCAGCAGCTTAGGGACCGGGGGTGAAAAACTGTTTTTT.

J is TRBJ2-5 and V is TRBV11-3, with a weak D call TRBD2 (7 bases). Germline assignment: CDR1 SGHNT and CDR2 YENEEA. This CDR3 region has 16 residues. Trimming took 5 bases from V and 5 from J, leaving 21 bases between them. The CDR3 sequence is CASSVAGAFLRETQYF. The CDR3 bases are TGTGCCAGCAGCGTGGCGGGGGCTTTCTTAAGGGAGACCCAGTACTTC.

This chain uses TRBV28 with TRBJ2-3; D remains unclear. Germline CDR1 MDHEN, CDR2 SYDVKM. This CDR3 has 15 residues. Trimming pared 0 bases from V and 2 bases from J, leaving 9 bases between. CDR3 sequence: CASSLWGDATDTQYF. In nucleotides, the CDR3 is TGTGCCAGCAGTTTATGGGGCGACGCCACAGATACGCAGTATTTT. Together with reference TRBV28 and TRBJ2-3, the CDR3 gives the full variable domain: DVKVTQSSRYLVKRTGEKVFLECVQDMDHENMFWYRQDPGLGLRLIYFSYDVKMKEKGDIPEGYSVSREKKERFSLILESASTNQTSMYLCASSLWGDATDTQYFGPGTRLTVL.

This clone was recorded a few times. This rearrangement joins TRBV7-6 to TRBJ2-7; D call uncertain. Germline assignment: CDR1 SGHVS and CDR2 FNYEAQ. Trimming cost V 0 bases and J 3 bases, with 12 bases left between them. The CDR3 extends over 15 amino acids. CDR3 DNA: TGTGCCAGCAGCTTAGCGGTTGGGGTCAACTACGAGCAGTACTTC. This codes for CASSLAVGVNYEQYF.

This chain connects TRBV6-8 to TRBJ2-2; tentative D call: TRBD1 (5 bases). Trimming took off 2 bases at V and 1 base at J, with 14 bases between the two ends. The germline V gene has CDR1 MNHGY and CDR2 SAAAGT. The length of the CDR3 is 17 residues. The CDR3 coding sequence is TGTGCCAGCAGTTACCCGTTAGGGGCCTTGAACACCGGGGAGCTGTTTTTT. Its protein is CASSYPLGALNTGELFF.

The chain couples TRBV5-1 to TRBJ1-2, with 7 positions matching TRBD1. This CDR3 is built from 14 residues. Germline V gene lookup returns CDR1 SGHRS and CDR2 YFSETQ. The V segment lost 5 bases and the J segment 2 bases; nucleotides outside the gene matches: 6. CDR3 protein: CASRDSQGNYGYTF. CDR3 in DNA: TGCGCCAGCAGGGACTCACAGGGGAACTATGGCTACACCTTC.